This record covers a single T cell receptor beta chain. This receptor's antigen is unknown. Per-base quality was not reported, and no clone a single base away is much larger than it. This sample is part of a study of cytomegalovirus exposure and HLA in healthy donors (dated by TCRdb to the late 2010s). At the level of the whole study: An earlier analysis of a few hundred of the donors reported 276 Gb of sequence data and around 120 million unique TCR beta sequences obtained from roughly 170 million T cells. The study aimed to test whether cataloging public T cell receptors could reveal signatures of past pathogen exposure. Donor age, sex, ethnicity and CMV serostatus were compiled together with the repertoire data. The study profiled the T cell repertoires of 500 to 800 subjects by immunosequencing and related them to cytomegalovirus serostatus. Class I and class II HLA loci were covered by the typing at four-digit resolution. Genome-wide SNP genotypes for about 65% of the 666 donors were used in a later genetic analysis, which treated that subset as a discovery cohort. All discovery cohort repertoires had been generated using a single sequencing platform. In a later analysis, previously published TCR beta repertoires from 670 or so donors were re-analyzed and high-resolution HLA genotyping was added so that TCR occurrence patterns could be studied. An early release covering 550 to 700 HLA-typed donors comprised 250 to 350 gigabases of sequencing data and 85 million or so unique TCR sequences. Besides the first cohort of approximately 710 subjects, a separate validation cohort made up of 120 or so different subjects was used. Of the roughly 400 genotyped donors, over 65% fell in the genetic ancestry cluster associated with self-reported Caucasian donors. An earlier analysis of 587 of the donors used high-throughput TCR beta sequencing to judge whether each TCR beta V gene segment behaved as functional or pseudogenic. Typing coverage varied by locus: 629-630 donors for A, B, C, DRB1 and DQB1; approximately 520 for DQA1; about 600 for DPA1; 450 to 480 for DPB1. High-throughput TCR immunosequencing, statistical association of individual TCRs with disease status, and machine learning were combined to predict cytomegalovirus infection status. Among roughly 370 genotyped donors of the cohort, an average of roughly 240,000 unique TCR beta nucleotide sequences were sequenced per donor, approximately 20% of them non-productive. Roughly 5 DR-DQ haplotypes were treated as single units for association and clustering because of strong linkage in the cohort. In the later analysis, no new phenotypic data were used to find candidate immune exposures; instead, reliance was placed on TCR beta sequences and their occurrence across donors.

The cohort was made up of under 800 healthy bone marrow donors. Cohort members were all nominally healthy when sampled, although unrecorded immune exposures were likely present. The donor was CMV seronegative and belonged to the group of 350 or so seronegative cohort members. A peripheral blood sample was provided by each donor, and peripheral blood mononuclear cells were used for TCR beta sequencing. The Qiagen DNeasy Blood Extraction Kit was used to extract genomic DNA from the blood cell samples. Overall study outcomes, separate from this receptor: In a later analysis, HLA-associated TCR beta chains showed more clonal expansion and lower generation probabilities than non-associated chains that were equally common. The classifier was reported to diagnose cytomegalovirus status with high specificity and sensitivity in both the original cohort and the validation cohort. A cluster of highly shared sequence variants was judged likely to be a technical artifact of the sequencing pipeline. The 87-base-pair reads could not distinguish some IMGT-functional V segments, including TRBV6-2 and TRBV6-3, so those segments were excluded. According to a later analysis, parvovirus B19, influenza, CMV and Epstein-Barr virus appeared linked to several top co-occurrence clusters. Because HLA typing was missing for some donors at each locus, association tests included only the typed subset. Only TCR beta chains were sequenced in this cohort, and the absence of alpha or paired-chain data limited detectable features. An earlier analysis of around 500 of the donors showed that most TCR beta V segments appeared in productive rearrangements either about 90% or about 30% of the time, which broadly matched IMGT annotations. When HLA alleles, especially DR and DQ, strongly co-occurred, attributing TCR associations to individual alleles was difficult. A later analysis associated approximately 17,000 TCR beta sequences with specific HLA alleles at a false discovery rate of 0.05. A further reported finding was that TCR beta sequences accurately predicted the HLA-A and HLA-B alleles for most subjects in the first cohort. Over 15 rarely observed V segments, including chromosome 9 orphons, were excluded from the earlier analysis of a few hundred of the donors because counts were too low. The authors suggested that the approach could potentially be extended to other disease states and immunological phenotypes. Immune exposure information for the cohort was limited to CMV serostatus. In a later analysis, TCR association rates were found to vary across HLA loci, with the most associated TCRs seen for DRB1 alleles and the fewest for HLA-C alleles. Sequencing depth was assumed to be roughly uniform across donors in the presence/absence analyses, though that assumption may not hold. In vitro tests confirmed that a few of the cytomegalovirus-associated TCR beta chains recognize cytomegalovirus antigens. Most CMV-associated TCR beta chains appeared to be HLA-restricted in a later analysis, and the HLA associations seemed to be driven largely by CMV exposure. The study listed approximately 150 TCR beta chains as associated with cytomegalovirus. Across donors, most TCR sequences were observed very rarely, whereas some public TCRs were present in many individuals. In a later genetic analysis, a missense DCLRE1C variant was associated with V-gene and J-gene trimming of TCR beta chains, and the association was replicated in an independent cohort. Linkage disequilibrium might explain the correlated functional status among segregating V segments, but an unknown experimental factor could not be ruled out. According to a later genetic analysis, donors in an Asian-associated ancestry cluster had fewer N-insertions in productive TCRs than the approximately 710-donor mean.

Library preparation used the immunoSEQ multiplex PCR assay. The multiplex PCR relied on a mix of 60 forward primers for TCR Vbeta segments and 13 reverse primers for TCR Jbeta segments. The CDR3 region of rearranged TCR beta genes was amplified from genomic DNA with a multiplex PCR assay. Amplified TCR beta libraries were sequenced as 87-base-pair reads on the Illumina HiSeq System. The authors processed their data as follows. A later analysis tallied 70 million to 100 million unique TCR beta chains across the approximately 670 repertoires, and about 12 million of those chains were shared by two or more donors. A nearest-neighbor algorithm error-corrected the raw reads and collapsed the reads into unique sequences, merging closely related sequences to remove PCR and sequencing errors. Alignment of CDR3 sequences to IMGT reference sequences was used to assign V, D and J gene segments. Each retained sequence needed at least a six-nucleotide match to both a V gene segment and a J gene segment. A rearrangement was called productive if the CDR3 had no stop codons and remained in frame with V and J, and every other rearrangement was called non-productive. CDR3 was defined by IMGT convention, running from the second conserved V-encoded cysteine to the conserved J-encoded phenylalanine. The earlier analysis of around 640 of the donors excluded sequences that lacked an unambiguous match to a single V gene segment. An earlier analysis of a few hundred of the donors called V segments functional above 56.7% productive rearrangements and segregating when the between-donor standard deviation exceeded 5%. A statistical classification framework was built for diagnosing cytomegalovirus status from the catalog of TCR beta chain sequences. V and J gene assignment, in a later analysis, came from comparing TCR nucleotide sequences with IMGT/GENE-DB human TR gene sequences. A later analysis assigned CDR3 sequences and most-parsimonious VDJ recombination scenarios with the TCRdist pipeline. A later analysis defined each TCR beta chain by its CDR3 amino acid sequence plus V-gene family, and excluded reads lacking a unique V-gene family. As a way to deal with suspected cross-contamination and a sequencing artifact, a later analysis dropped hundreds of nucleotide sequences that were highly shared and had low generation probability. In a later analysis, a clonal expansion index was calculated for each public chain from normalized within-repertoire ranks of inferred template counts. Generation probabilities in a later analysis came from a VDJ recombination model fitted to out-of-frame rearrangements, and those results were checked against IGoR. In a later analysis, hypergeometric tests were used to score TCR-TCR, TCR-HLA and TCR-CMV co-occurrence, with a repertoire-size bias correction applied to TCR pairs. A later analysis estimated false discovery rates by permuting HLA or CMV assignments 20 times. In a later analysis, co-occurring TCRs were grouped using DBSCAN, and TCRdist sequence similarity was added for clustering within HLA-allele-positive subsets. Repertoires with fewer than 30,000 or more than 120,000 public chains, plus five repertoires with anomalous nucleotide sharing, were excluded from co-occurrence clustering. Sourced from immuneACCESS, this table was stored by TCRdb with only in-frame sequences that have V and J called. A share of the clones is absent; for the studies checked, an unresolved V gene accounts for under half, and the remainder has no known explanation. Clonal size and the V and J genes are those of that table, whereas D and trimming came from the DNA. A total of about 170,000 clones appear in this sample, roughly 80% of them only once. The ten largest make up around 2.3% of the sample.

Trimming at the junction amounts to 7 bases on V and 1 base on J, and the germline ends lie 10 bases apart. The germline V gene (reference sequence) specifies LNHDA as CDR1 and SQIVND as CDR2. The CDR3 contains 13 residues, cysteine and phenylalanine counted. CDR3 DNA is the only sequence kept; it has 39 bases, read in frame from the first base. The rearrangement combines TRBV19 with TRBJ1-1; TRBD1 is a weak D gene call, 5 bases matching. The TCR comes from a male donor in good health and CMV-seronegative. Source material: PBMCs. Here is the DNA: TGTGCCAGTATGGACATAAGGAACACTGAAGCTTTCTTT. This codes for CASMDIRNTEAFF.